This TCR beta chain was captured by sequencing in a study of T cell responses to AZD1222 COVID-19 vaccine. V was cut by 0 bases and J by 3 bases, with 15 bases left in between. Germline V lookup: CDR1 LGHDT, CDR2 YNNKEL (reference sequence). The CDR3 totals 16 residues. Profiling relied on immunoSEQ multiplex PCR, and the TCRdb table lists in-frame clones only, not all of them. The table includes 95,000 to 150,000 clones, around 91% detected once. Study conclusions and caveats: No repertoire was sampled before or during the peak T cell response, only after it.

Turning to this clone: Its antigen is undetermined.

V is TRBV3-1 (or the pseudogene TRBV3-2) and J is TRBJ2-7; the D is unclear. The sequence came from an adult in good health. The specimen comprised peripheral blood, sampled on day 0 of AZD1222 vaccination. The CDR3 DNA reads TGTGCCAGCAGCCAAGATCAACTCCAACCGCTCTACGAGCAGTACTTC. Residues: CASSQDQLQPLYEQYF.